A selection of T cell receptor beta chains follows, all from one sample in a study of blood T cell repertoires in COVID-19. The data were produced by immunoSEQ multiplex PCR, yet TCRdb's version contains in-frame clones alone and is incomplete. The sample lists some 48,000 clones; around 84% were seen once. Sequences were obtained from peripheral blood. The source is a man aged 50 to 60 with acute or convalescent COVID-19. Both conserved end residues are trimmed from each CDR3.

v_gene,j_gene,CDR3aa
TRBV5-4,TRBJ2-7,ASSLQGATYEQY
TRBV3-1/TRBV3-2,TRBJ1-5,ASSQGALRPQH
TRBV2,TRBJ1-2,ASSVGQENYYGYT
TRBV19,TRBJ1-5,ASISTGPYSNQPQH
TRBV6-5,TRBJ1-3,ASMIRGGNTIY
TRBV3-1/TRBV3-2,TRBJ2-5,ASSRGTGVGETQY
TRBV23-1,TRBJ2-7,ASSQSSVSGTIFIYEQY
TRBV20-1,TRBJ2-3,SASMVAGPNTQY
TRBV5-4,TRBJ2-3,ASGGVDTQY
TRBV7-6,TRBJ2-1,ASSLGGSGYNEQF
TRBV6-5,TRBJ2-1,ASAESDIVDEQF
TRBV5-4,TRBJ1-4,ASSLAGTEPEKLF
TRBV6-5,TRBJ1-5,ASRPPRGSNQPQH
TRBV19,TRBJ2-7,ASSFTGSSYEQY
TRBV6-2/TRBV6-3,TRBJ2-5,ASSYGAGWETQY
TRBV20-1,TRBJ1-1,SASPTGVIGAF
TRBV16,TRBJ1-5,ASSQFYRDSNQPQH
TRBV28,TRBJ2-7,ASSFRSGGNNEQY
TRBV28,TRBJ1-2,ASSSDDLIGYT
TRBV5-4,TRBJ2-4,ASSLEGGGDIQY
TRBV30,TRBJ2-3,AWIRGLSTDTQY
TRBV19,TRBJ1-2,ASSSQAANYGYT
TRBV24-1,TRBJ2-3,ATSDPDGTSGSTDTQY
TRBV11-2,TRBJ2-1,ASSFAGGGEQF
TRBV5-6,TRBJ2-2,ASSSGLAGHGELF
TRBV4-1,TRBJ2-7,ASSQGRAGGPVEQY
TRBV19,TRBJ1-6,ASSDLDRGASYNSPLH
TRBV19,TRBJ2-1,ATRAGDNEQF
TRBV24-1,TRBJ1-2,ATSDLKGRGTNYGYT
TRBV5-1,TRBJ1-2,ASSSQGPDRESFYGYT
TRBV9,TRBJ1-6,ASSPSGGPPLH
TRBV5-1,TRBJ1-2,ASSLEGQGSYT
TRBV24-1,TRBJ2-1,ATSDAWGINEQF
TRBV7-9,TRBJ2-5,ASSIPAGSEETQY
TRBV6-1,TRBJ1-2,ASSETGERGYT
TRBV5-1,TRBJ2-6,ASSLRGGQGGSGANVLT
TRBV4-1,TRBJ1-2,ASSQKTGGNYGYT
TRBV9,TRBJ2-7,ASSVATGYEQY
TRBV6-1,TRBJ2-7,ASSENGGHYEQY
TRBV11-2,TRBJ1-6,ASSLHYSYNSPLH
TRBV27,TRBJ2-7,ASSDLSSDYEQY
TRBV28,TRBJ1-2,ASSPTGYPYGYT
TRBV10-3,TRBJ2-5,AISARTSGRGKETQY
TRBV3-1/TRBV3-2,TRBJ2-7,ASSQDPGQRASYEQY
TRBV14,TRBJ2-3,ASRGEQRETDTQY
TRBV12-3/TRBV12-4,TRBJ1-1,ASSLGRDTEAF
TRBV4-2,TRBJ1-2,ASSQVAGTDSNYGYT
TRBV19,TRBJ1-1,ASSTGTGEGDNTEAF
TRBV6-5,TRBJ1-6,ASRYSANSPLH
TRBV7-8,TRBJ2-3,ASSPRDRELADTQY
TRBV15,TRBJ1-2,ATSRAPGNYGYT
TRBV19,TRBJ1-1,ASSSDRGASEAF
TRBV19,TRBJ1-1,ASSSRDRHTEAF
TRBV9,TRBJ1-2,ASSAFTGSRYT
TRBV11-2,TRBJ2-1,ASSLDLGGANEQF
TRBV6-5,TRBJ1-4,ASTKSGGSDEKLF
TRBV3-1/TRBV3-2,TRBJ2-3,ASSQGSGRADTQY
TRBV21-1,TRBJ1-2,ASTLLEGAVWYGYT
TRBV10-1,TRBJ1-1,ATSTGEDTEAF